This T cell receptor beta chain was sequenced during a study of PD-L1 blockade in urothelial cancer. In its sample, this clone was seen once. The method was immunoSEQ multiplex PCR; TCRdb's version includes in-frame clones alone and lacks a portion of them. The sample consists of 46,000 or so clones, nearly 90% of them appearing once. The specimen comprised PBMCs, sampled around atezolizumab (anti-PD-L1) treatment. The receptor was isolated from a man aged 55-75 years with urothelial cancer.

The CDR3 loop is CAISLGTSGDERGAGQYF. CDR3 DNA: TGTGCCATCAGTCTCGGGACTAGCGGGGACGAAAGGGGCGCGGGACAGTACTTC. The chain couples TRBV10-3 to TRBJ2-7; 13 bases map to TRBD2. This CDR3 has 18 residues. CDR1 and CDR2 from the germline V gene are ENHRY and SYGVKD. Trimming cost V 5 bases and J 10 bases; bases outside gene matches: 20.